The rows below give T cell receptor beta chains drawn from one sample of a study of blood T cell repertoires in COVID-19. Assay: immunoSEQ multiplex PCR; the TCRdb copy retains only in-frame clones and omits some. Of about 140,000 clones in the sample, approximately 83% were seen once. The sequenced material came from PBMCs or T cells enriched from blood (not recorded which). Source of these receptors: a man aged 65 to 85 who had been exposed to COVID-19. Both conserved end residues are part of each CDR3. D genes are given only for firm matches. Expanded clones are given a class, and other clones once, few, many or no size at all.

len | abundance | d_gene | j_gene | v_gene | CDR3nt | CDR3aa
15 | once | TRBD2 | TRBJ2-1 | TRBV28 | TGTGCCAGCAGTCTTCCGGGACTAGCGGTGAATGAGCAGTTCTTC | CASSLPGLAVNEQFF
15 | NA | TRBD1 | TRBJ1-1 | TRBV5-1 | TGCGCCAGCAGCTTCGGACAGGGACCGAACACTGAAGCTTTCTTT | CASSFGQGPNTEAFF
15 | NA | TRBD1 | TRBJ2-5 | TRBV15 | TGTGCCACCATCTACGGGACAGGGGGCGGGGAGACCCAGTACTTC | CATIYGTGGGETQYF
14 | NA | TRBD1 | TRBJ1-1 | TRBV28 | TGTGCCAGCAGGCCACAGGGGGCGAGAACTGAAGCTTTCTTT | CASRPQGARTEAFF
13 | once | NA | TRBJ1-2 | TRBV12-3/TRBV12-4 | TGTGCCAGCAGTCACAGCCTTAACTATGGCTACACCTTC | CASSHSLNYGYTF
13 | NA | NA | TRBJ1-5 | TRBV2 | TGTGCCAGCAGTGACGAGGCGGGTCAGCCCCAGCATTTT | CASSDEAGQPQHF
15 | NA | NA | TRBJ2-2 | TRBV27 | TGTGCCAGCAGATCAAGGGGAGGACAAACCGGGGAGCTGTTTTTT | CASRSRGGQTGELFF
16 | NA | NA | TRBJ2-2 | TRBV18 | TGTGCCAGCTCTCGAATGACAGGATCGAACACCGGGGAGCTGTTTTTT | CASSRMTGSNTGELFF
15 | NA | TRBD2 | TRBJ2-1 | TRBV9 | TGTGCCAGCAGCGTAACGGCGGGAGCTGGAAATGAGCAGTTCTTC | CASSVTAGAGNEQFF
13 | few | NA | TRBJ2-2 | TRBV7-2 | TGTGCCAGCTGTCAGGGGGGCACCGGGGAGCTGTTTTTT | CASCQGGTGELFF
16 | NA | NA | TRBJ1-2 | TRBV27 | TGTGCCAGCAGTTTCACTGGAGCTCGGTCTAACTATGGCTACACCTTC | CASSFTGARSNYGYTF
11 | NA | NA | TRBJ1-1 | TRBV20-1 | TGCAGTGCTAAAGGGGACACTGAAGCTTTCTTT | CSAKGDTEAFF
15 | NA | NA | TRBJ2-2 | TRBV7-8 | TGTGCCAGCAGCATCCTACAGGGTAACACCGGGGAGCTGTTTTTT | CASSILQGNTGELFF
15 | NA | NA | TRBJ2-1 | TRBV15 | TGTGCCACCAGCAGGGCGGGCGGAAACTACAATGAGCAGTTCTTC | CATSRAGGNYNEQFF
15 | NA | NA | TRBJ2-5 | TRBV3-1/TRBV3-2 | TGTGCCAGCAGCCAAGGGGGGGGGCTAGCTGAGACCCAGTACTTC | CASSQGGGLAETQYF
15 | NA | NA | TRBJ2-2 | TRBV7-2 | TGTGCCAGCAGCTTAGGACTTTCGAACACCGGGGAGCTGTTTTTT | CASSLGLSNTGELFF
14 | NA | NA | TRBJ1-2 | TRBV5-5 | TGTGCCAGCAGCTTGGGGGCAGGCTCCTATGGCTACACCTTC | CASSLGAGSYGYTF
15 | NA | TRBD2 | TRBJ2-1 | TRBV11-2 | TGTGCCAGCTCCCCGAGGTTAGCGGGAGTCAGGGAGCAGTTCTTC | CASSPRLAGVREQFF
13 | NA | NA | TRBJ2-7 | TRBV7-9 | TGTGCCAGCAGCTGGGGAGTATCCTACGAGCAGTACTTC | CASSWGVSYEQYF
13 | NA | TRBD1 | TRBJ1-1 | TRBV5-1 | TGCGCCAGCAGCTCCGGACAGGGGAGGGAAGCTTTCTTT | CASSSGQGREAFF
14 | many | TRBD2 | TRBJ2-3 | TRBV30 | TGTGCCTGGTCGGGGGCGGGGGGCCTGGATACGCAGTATTTT | CAWSGAGGLDTQYF
14 | NA | TRBD2 | TRBJ2-1 | TRBV24-1 | TGTGCCACCAGTCGGAGGACTAGCGGGACTGAGCAGTTCTTC | CATSRRTSGTEQFF
15 | NA | NA | TRBJ1-1 | TRBV25-1 | TGTGCCAGCAGTGAACAGGGGCTTATAGCGACTGAAGCTTTCTTT | CASSEQGLIATEAFF
13 | NA | NA | TRBJ2-3 | TRBV25-1 | TGTGCCAGCAGTGAACAGGGGGGAGATACGCAGTATTTT | CASSEQGGDTQYF
12 | NA | NA | TRBJ2-7 | TRBV5-1 | TGCGCCAGCAGCTTAACTTCCTACGAGCAGTACTTC | CASSLTSYEQYF
13 | NA | NA | TRBJ1-2 | TRBV28 | TGTGCCAGCAGTTCGGGGGACCTCTATGGCTACACCTTC | CASSSGDLYGYTF
13 | NA | NA | TRBJ1-5 | TRBV27 | TGTGCCAGCAGCCGCGACAGATTTCAGCCCCAGCATTTT | CASSRDRFQPQHF
15 | NA | TRBD1 | TRBJ1-2 | TRBV4-3 | TGCGCCAGCAGCCCCTGGGACAGCGCTAACTATGGCTACACCTTC | CASSPWDSANYGYTF
17 | few | TRBD2 | TRBJ2-1 | TRBV7-9 | TGTGCCAGCAGTCTACGGACTAGCGGGAATAGGCACAATGAGCAGTTCTTC | CASSLRTSGNRHNEQFF
14 | NA | NA | TRBJ2-2 | TRBV6-5 | TGTGCCAGCAGTTACTCGAGCACGGGCGGGGAGCTGTTTTTT | CASSYSSTGGELFF
14 | NA | NA | TRBJ2-5 | TRBV14 | TGTGCCAGCAGCCAAGATACAGTCCAAGAGACCCAGTACTTC | CASSQDTVQETQYF
15 | once | TRBD1 | TRBJ2-2 | TRBV19 | TGTGCCAGTAGCCAGGGGGACGTAAGGACCGGGGAGCTGTTTTTT | CASSQGDVRTGELFF
14 | NA | TRBD1 | TRBJ1-6 | TRBV5-1 | TGCGCCAGCAGTTCGACAGGGCCTAATTCACCCCTCCACTTT | CASSSTGPNSPLHF
16 | NA | TRBD2 | TRBJ2-3 | TRBV5-4 | TGTGCCAGCAGCTCCGGACTAGCGGGAGTATCAGATACGCAGTATTTT | CASSSGLAGVSDTQYF
14 | NA | NA | TRBJ2-3 | TRBV7-2 | TGTGCCAGCAGCTCCGTGGCAGGGTCAGGTACGCAGTATTTT | CASSSVAGSGTQYF
19 | NA | TRBD2 | TRBJ2-1 | TRBV7-2 | TGTGCCAGCAGCTTAGAGCCGGAATTTAGCGGGAGGGCGAACAATGAGCAGTTCTTC | CASSLEPEFSGRANNEQFF
15 | NA | TRBD2 | TRBJ2-5 | TRBV19 | TGTGCCAGTAATTTAGCGGGACAACCCCCCGAGACCCAGTACTTC | CASNLAGQPPETQYF
17 | NA | TRBD2 | TRBJ2-7 | TRBV28 | TGTGCCAGCAGTTTGCGAGCTGGCAGCGGGAGGAGCTACGAGCAGTACTTC | CASSLRAGSGRSYEQYF
17 | NA | TRBD2 | TRBJ2-1 | TRBV13 | TGTGCCAGCAGCCCAGGGACTAGCGGGAGATTAGACAATGAGCAGTTCTTC | CASSPGTSGRLDNEQFF
13 | NA | NA | TRBJ1-3 | TRBV18 | TGTGCCAGCGTACAGGAGCGAGGAAACACCATATATTTT | CASVQERGNTIYF
17 | NA | TRBD1 | TRBJ1-2 | TRBV28 | TGTGCCAGCAGTTCCCCATCTATGGACAGGGTGAACTATGGCTACACCTTC | CASSSPSMDRVNYGYTF
13 | NA | TRBD1 | TRBJ1-2 | TRBV28 | TGTGCCAGCAGTTTCTCAGGGGGCGATGGCTACACCTTC | CASSFSGGDGYTF
13 | NA | NA | TRBJ1-2 | TRBV7-2 | TGTGCCAGCAGCTTAGCCCCAGACTCTGGCTACACCTTC | CASSLAPDSGYTF
13 | few | NA | TRBJ2-2 | TRBV6-4 | TGTGCCACTAGACAGGAAAACACCGGGGAGCTGTTTTTT | CATRQENTGELFF
16 | NA | TRBD1 | TRBJ1-1 | TRBV18 | TGTGCCAGCTCACCAAGGGGGACAGGGAAGAACACTGAAGCTTTCTTT | CASSPRGTGKNTEAFF
16 | NA | NA | TRBJ2-7 | TRBV21-1 | TGTGCCAGTTCTCTCTGGGGGGGGCCCGGGACCGGCGAGCAGTACTTC | CASSLWGGPGTGEQYF
14 | NA | NA | TRBJ2-5 | TRBV18 | TGTGCCAGCTCACCGACAGGGAGGTTCGAGACCCAGTACTTC | CASSPTGRFETQYF
13 | once | NA | TRBJ1-2 | TRBV28 | TGTGCCAGCAGTGGCGACAGCAACTATGGCTACACCTTC | CASSGDSNYGYTF
14 | NA | NA | TRBJ1-5 | TRBV11-1 | TGTGCCAGCAGTACCGCCGGTCCCAATCAGCCCCAGCATTTT | CASSTAGPNQPQHF
14 | NA | NA | TRBJ2-1 | TRBV9 | TGTGCCAGCAGCGTAGAGGGGGTGGTGAGTGAGCAGTTCTTC | CASSVEGVVSEQFF
17 | NA | TRBD1 | TRBJ1-1 | TRBV5-1 | TGCGCCAGCAGCTTGTTTGGGACAGGGAGTATAGACACTGAAGCTTTCTTT | CASSLFGTGSIDTEAFF
15 | NA | NA | TRBJ1-1 | TRBV11-2 | TGTGCCAGCAGCCCGTCACGGGGGGTGAACACTGAAGCTTTCTTT | CASSPSRGVNTEAFF
16 | NA | TRBD1 | TRBJ2-2 | TRBV7-8 | TGTGCCAGCAGCTTATGGGCCACAGGGGACACCGGGGAGCTGTTTTTT | CASSLWATGDTGELFF
17 | NA | NA | TRBJ1-5 | TRBV19 | TGTGCCAGTAGCCTTTACCCGACAGCTTCAATCAATCAGCCCCAGCATTTT | CASSLYPTASINQPQHF
19 | once | NA | TRBJ1-1 | TRBV30 | TGTGCCTGGAGTCTAGCGGGTTGGAAACAGGGCATCTCGAACACTGAAGCTTTCTTT | CAWSLAGWKQGISNTEAFF
16 | NA | NA | TRBJ1-1 | TRBV2 | TGTGCCAGCAGAGCGTGGGAGGGGCGAGACGGAACTGAAGCTTTCTTT | CASRAWEGRDGTEAFF